This T cell receptor beta chain was observed in a study of blood T cell repertoires in COVID-19. Study context: The origin of the acute and convalescent COVID-19 samples was the United States, Italy and Spain. PBMCs, B-cell-depleted T cells, or T cells provided the cDNA or gDNA that made up the material.

Original methodology: Counts of nucleated cells, estimated from reference gene primer amplification, were obtained. The method was immunoSEQ multiplex PCR; TCRdb's version includes in-frame clones alone and lacks a portion of them. Clone size and the V and J calls come from that table; the DNA yielded D and trimming. The sample yields roughly 100,000 clones, over 80% seen once. From germline, CDR1 is SGHTA and CDR2 FQGTGA. After removal of 4 bases from V and 4 bases from J, the junction contained 9 bases not matched to a gene. CDR3 size: 19 residues. The clonotype was recovered from a man at least 80 years old with acute or convalescent COVID-19. Input material: peripheral blood. This sequence joins TRBV7-3 and TRBJ2-2; 16 nucleotides match TRBD2. The CDR3 DNA reads TGTGCCAGCAGCTCCACGGGACTAGCGGGGGGGCCGGGCACCGGGGAGCTGTTTTTT. Translated: CASSSTGLAGGPGTGELFF.